A single sample gave rise to the 15 T cell receptor beta chains below, sequenced in a study of CD8+CD57+ T cells in acquired aplastic anemia. Genomic DNA, serving as template, underwent TCR beta VDJ and CDR3 profiling. MiXCR, applied by TCRdb to the reads, yields one record per CDR3 protein. The sample yields about 110,000 distinct CDR3 sequences, 50% to 65% seen once. The specimen sequenced was sorted CD4+, CD8+, or CD8+CD57+ T cells (not recorded which) from PBMCs. The receptors stem from a human donor in good health, serving as a control.

As to this clonotype: A read error may produce the germline difference seen at one junction end. The chain combines TRBV25-1 with TRBJ2-7; D gene ambiguous. This CDR3 comprises 14 residues. CDR1 is MGHDK and CDR2 is SYGVNS in the germline V gene. The CDR3 nucleotides are TGTGCCAGCAGTGAGTCGGCTCCCGCCTACGAGCAGTGCTTC. Translated: CASSESAPAYEQCF.

This clonotype appeared many times. The CDR3, as DNA: TGTGCCAGCAAGGGGGGATTACAAGAGACCCAGTACTTC. It is translated as CASKGGLQETQYF. The V call is TRBV6-2 or TRBV6-3, the J call TRBJ2-5; D may correspond to TRBD1 or TRBD2 (6 bases each). The germline CDR1 and CDR2 sequences are MNHEY and SVGEGT. This CDR3 region has 13 residues. V lost 7 bases and J lost 2, with 11 bases in between.

V gene TRBV10-3 combines with J gene TRBJ1-2; D gene uncertain. Trimming took 3 bases from V and 8 from J, leaving 7 bases between them. Germline values: CDR1 ENHRY, CDR2 SYGVKD. This CDR3 is built from 11 residues. The DNA for the CDR3 is TGTGCCATCAGTGATGGGGAGGGCTACACCTTC. Translated: CAISDGEGYTF.

The chain combines TRBV29-1 with TRBJ2-7; no reliable D call. The CDR3 sequence is 11 residues long. Germline V gene data show CDR1 as SQVTM and CDR2 as ANQGSEA. The V gene lost 2 bases and the J gene lost 4 bases, with 6 bases spanning the gap. This chain's CDR3 is CSVEKSYEQYF. Written as DNA, the CDR3 is TGCAGCGTTGAAAAGAGTTACGAGCAGTACTTC.

A few counts support this clonotype. The rearrangement links TRBV25-1 to TRBJ2-3, with D perhaps TRBD1 or TRBD2 (5 bases each). CDR3 length: 15 amino acids. V lost 6 bases and J lost 11, with 24 bases in between. Per germline, CDR1 MGHDK and CDR2 SYGVNS. The CDR3 bases are TGTGCCAGCAGCTTAGATCAACTTGGGGGACGTGAGCAGTATTTT. This sequence encodes CASSLDQLGGREQYF.

The chain employs TRBV25-1 and TRBJ2-3; possibly TRBD2 for D (5 bases). The germline V gene encodes CDR1 MGHDK and CDR2 SYGVNS. The CDR3 is made up of 11 amino acids. Trimming pared 8 bases from V and 6 bases from J, leaving 9 bases between. CDR3 residues: CASARGDTQYF. The CDR3 DNA sequence: TGTGCCAGCGCCAGAGGGGATACGCAGTATTTT.

The gene calls are TRBV29-1 and TRBJ2-1; D perhaps matches TRBD2 (5 bases). The V gene's germline CDR1 is SQVTM and CDR2 ANQGSEA. This CDR3 spans 15 amino acids. Trimming pared 6 bases from V and 0 bases from J, leaving 15 bases between. This chain's CDR3 is CSVAGVRDSYNEQFF. The CDR3 nucleotides read TGCAGCGTGGCTGGAGTGAGGGACTCCTACAATGAGCAGTTCTTC.

The chain employs TRBV25-1 and TRBJ2-7; D might be TRBD1 or TRBD2, each matching 5 bases. The germline V gene encodes CDR1 MGHDK and CDR2 SYGVNS. The CDR3 length is 16 residues. Trimming removed 4 bases at V and 5 bases at J, with 21 bases between. CDR3 DNA sequence: TGTGCCAGCAGTGTCGACAGACTATTGGCAAGGGACGAGCAGTACTTC. This sequence encodes CASSVDRLLARDEQYF.

This clonotype came up many times. The V call is TRBV6-1, the J call TRBJ2-4; D remains unclear. V lost 3 bases and J 8 bases, leaving 11 bases between the germline ends. The CDR3 spans 13 residues. In germline, CDR1 is MNHNS, CDR2 SASEGT. CDR3 loop: CASSDLIRYIQYF. The CDR3 DNA reads as TGTGCCAGCAGTGATTTAATTCGGTACATTCAGTACTTC.

This clonotype was counted a single time. A much more abundant neighbour one base away suggests this may be a read error. This chain uses TRBV27 with TRBJ1-3, with 8 bases fitting TRBD1. The CDR3 spans 14 residues. Germline V lookup: CDR1 MNHEY, CDR2 SMNVEV (reference sequence). This CDR3 is CASSRTGIGDTIYF. In DNA, the CDR3 is TGTGCCAGCAGCCGGACAGGGATTGGAGACACCATATATTTT.

V is TRBV7-2 and J is TRBJ1-2; D is ambiguous. Between the trimmed V and J ends, which lost 6 bases and 2 bases, there was a span of 10 bases. Germline values: CDR1 SGHTA, CDR2 FQGNSA. The CDR3 has 13 amino acids. For the CDR3, the DNA is TGTGCCAGCAGTCCAACAGTAAACTATGGCTACACCTTC. It codes for CASSPTVNYGYTF.

This clonotype was counted only a few times. The V gene is TRBV6-2 or TRBV6-3, the J gene TRBJ1-4; TRBD1 agrees at 8 bases. Trimming took 0 bases from V and 2 from J; bases not matched to a gene: 14. The CDR3 length is 20 residues. Germline V lookup: CDR1 MNHEY, CDR2 SVGEGT. The CDR3 here is CASSYSGQGGAGETNEKLFF. In DNA form, the CDR3 reads TGTGCCAGCAGTTACTCCGGACAGGGCGGAGCGGGAGAGACTAATGAAAAACTGTTTTTT.

The V and J genes are TRBV5-1 and TRBJ2-3, with a tentative D call TRBD2 (6 bases). Germline-derived CDR1 and CDR2 are SGHRS and YFSETQ. This CDR3 contains 15 residues. V was shortened by 2 bases and J by 7 bases, with 17 bases between the two germline ends. CDR3 nucleotide sequence: TGCGCCAGCAGCTTAGTCGGGGGTGGATCACATACGCAGTATTTT. It encodes CASSLVGGGSHTQYF.

The chain couples TRBV29-1 to TRBJ2-7, with 9 bases matching TRBD1. Germline assignment: CDR1 SQVTM and CDR2 ANQGSEA. Losses at the gene ends were 8 bases for V and 4 bases for J; bases not matched to a gene: 9. CDR3 length equals 13 residues. In DNA, the CDR3 is TGCAGCCAAGATCCGGGACAGGGATACGAGCAGTACTTC. Translated: CSQDPGQGYEQYF.

A single count supports this clonotype. The CDR3 region has the DNA TGCAGCGTTCGCAGGGGACCTAACTATGGCTACACCTTC. Amino acids: CSVRRGPNYGYTF. The chain is built from TRBV29-1 and TRBJ1-2; TRBD1 might be the D (6 bases). This CDR3 is 13 amino acids long. Trimming removed 5 bases at V and 0 bases at J, with 10 bases between. Germline V gives CDR1 SQVTM, CDR2 ANQGSEA.